These 6 T cell receptor beta chains share one sample of origin, sequenced in a study of T cells in tuberculosis. Data came from immunoSEQ multiplex PCR; TCRdb stores just in-frame clones and leaves some out. The sample records tens of thousands of clones, 95% to 98% being singletons. The specimen was PBMCs. Every receptor here comes from a donor aged 10-29 years with latent tuberculosis or without tuberculosis infection.

The genes are TRBV4-1 and TRBJ1-2; tentative D call: TRBD1 (6 bases). The germline V gene encodes CDR1 MGHRA and CDR2 YSYEKL. V lost 0 bases and J lost 3, with 17 bases in between. The CDR3 spans 17 residues. This CDR3 reads CASSQDMRGTPYYGYTF. The CDR3 nucleotides read TGCGCCAGCAGCCAAGATATGAGGGGGACACCATACTATGGCTACACCTTC.

V and J are TRBV7-8 and TRBJ1-4; D may be TRBD1 (5 bases). This CDR3 spans 16 amino acids. The V end was cut by 3 bases, the J end by 4 bases, with 15 bases between. Germline V gene sequence: CDR1 SGHVS, CDR2 FQNEAQ. The DNA of the CDR3 is TGTGCCAGCAGCTTTGTTGGGTCCAGGGTTAATGAAAAACTGTTTTTT. This codes for CASSFVGSRVNEKLFF.

The genes are TRBV7-2 and TRBJ2-7, with 9 bases matching TRBD1. The V and J ends lost 4 bases and 2 bases, in that order; junction bases with no gene match: 18. The length of the CDR3 is 19 residues. Per germline, CDR1 SGHTA and CDR2 FQGNSA. CDR3 sequence (DNA): TGTGCCAGCAGCTATCGGTTGTGGGACAGGGATACCCTTCCCTACGAGCAGTACTTC. Protein sequence: CASSYRLWDRDTLPYEQYF.

The chain employs TRBV4-1 and TRBJ2-5; D is uncertain. The V end lost 4 bases, the J end lost 5 bases, and 17 bases lay between the germline ends. The CDR3 runs 15 residues. Germline CDR1 and CDR2: MGHRA and YSYEKL. DNA for the CDR3: TGCGCCAGCAGCCCCCCATGGTATAGCTGGGAGACCCAGTACTTC. This translates into CASSPPWYSWETQYF.

The chain employs TRBV7-9 and TRBJ2-3; possible D gene TRBD2, 5 bases. Trimming took 2 bases from V and 5 from J, leaving 8 bases between them. The CDR3 extends over 13 amino acids. Germline V gene lookup returns CDR1 SEHNR and CDR2 FQNEAQ (reference sequence). This chain's CDR3 is CASSLRGRDTQYF. In nucleotides, the CDR3 is TGTGCCAGCAGCTTAAGAGGGCGAGATACGCAGTATTTT.

In this sample, this clone turned up once. The gene calls are TRBV7-9 and TRBJ1-1; weak D call: TRBD1 (6 bases). CDR1 is SEHNR, CDR2 FQNEAQ, per germline (reference sequence). This CDR3 spans 15 amino acids. Trimming took off 0 bases at V and 1 base at J, with 9 bases between the two ends. The CDR3 here is CASSLAAGENTEAFF. Here the CDR3 DNA reads TGTGCCAGCAGCTTAGCGGCAGGGGAGAACACTGAAGCTTTCTTT.